The 32 T cell receptor beta chains below all came from one sample that was sequenced in a study of blood T cell repertoires in COVID-19 (TCRdb year 2020). The library was made by the immunoSEQ multiplex PCR assay. Imported from immuneACCESS, the table was reduced by TCRdb to in-frame sequences with V and J called. These copies leave out some clones; in studies compared against another copy, an unresolved V gene accounts for under half, and the cause of the remainder is not known. The sample records roughly 230,000 clones, 82% of which are singletons. In total, the top ten clones hold around 3.3% of the sample. Sequenced: peripheral blood. All receptors come from a woman older than 75 with acute or convalescent COVID-19.

A word on this clone: Other DNA sequences within the sample encode an identical CDR3. In DNA form, the CDR3 reads TGTGCCAGTAGTATAGGGGGCGCAAATGAAAAACTGTTTTTT. Protein: CASSIGGANEKLFF. V and J are TRBV19 and TRBJ1-4; possible D gene TRBD1, 5 bases. In germline, CDR1 is LNHDA, CDR2 SQIVND (reference sequence). The CDR3 sequence is 14 residues long. V was trimmed by 1 base and J by 5 bases, leaving 8 bases between them.

The chain links TRBV19 to TRBJ1-4, with 7 bases fitting TRBD1. There are 13 residues in the CDR3. J was trimmed by 5 bases and V by 7 bases; bases with no gene match: 4. CDR1 is LNHDA and CDR2 is SQIVND in the germline V gene (reference sequence). The chain's CDR3 is CASMRQGNEKLFF. CDR3 bases: TGTGCCAGTATGAGACAGGGAAATGAAAAACTGTTTTTT.

The chain carries TRBV5-1 and TRBJ2-2; D gene unclear. The germline V gene has CDR1 SGHRS and CDR2 YFSETQ. Trimming left V 4 bases short and J 1 base short, with 8 bases between. The CDR3 extends over 14 amino acids. The CDR3: CASSKSENTGELFF. Here the CDR3 DNA reads TGCGCCAGCAGCAAGAGCGAGAACACCGGGGAGCTGTTTTTT.

V gene TRBV4-3 combines with J gene TRBJ2-3; TRBD1 might be the D (6 bases). The CDR3 has 17 residues. Trimming took off 0 bases at V and 3 bases at J, with 16 bases between the two ends. CDR1 and CDR2 (germline): LGHNA, YSLEER. The CDR3: CASSQEPAARGTDTQYF. The CDR3 DNA reads as TGCGCCAGCAGCCAAGAACCGGCGGCTAGGGGGACAGATACGCAGTATTTT.

The V and J genes are TRBV2 and TRBJ1-2, with D perhaps TRBD1 (6 bases). Germline V CDR1 and CDR2: SNHLY, FYNNEI. This CDR3 is built from 15 residues. With 3 bases removed from V and 5 bases from J, the gap between germline ends came to 16 bases. This chain's CDR3 is CASSEGTGGQYGYTF. DNA for the CDR3: TGTGCCAGCAGTGAGGGAACGGGGGGCCAGTATGGCTACACCTTC.

This chain uses TRBV4-2 with TRBJ2-1; D is possibly TRBD2 (6 bases). V lost 1 base and J 7 bases, leaving 11 bases between the germline ends. Germline loops: CDR1 LGHNA, CDR2 YNFKEQ. The CDR3 loop spans 14 amino acids. CDR3 sequence (DNA): TGTGCCAGCAGCCAAGTCGGGGGTCGTAATGAGCAGTTCTTC. Encoded protein: CASSQVGGRNEQFF.

The table lists this clone with a count of one. CDR3 nucleotide sequence: TGTGCCAGCAGCCCGGTGGACAGGGGTGGGAATTCACCCCTCCACTTT. Translated: CASSPVDRGGNSPLHF. This rearrangement joins TRBV9 to TRBJ1-6, with 9 bases matching TRBD1. The germline V gene has CDR1 SGDLS and CDR2 YYNGEE. CDR3 length: 16 amino acids. The trim removed 4 bases at V and 7 bases at J, leaving 9 bases unmatched.

This clone was observed a single time. J is TRBJ2-4 and V is TRBV4-1, with TRBD1 matching 10 bases. This CDR3 spans 15 amino acids. V gave up 0 bases and J gave up 8 bases; unmatched junction bases: 4. Germline-derived CDR1 and CDR2 are MGHRA and YSYEKL. The CDR3 nucleotides are TGCGCCAGCAGCCAAGAGGGGACAGGGGTTGACATTCAGTACTTC. Protein: CASSQEGTGVDIQYF.

V and J are TRBV3-1 (or the pseudogene TRBV3-2) and TRBJ2-1; 15 bases fit TRBD2. The germline V gene encodes CDR1 LGHDT and CDR2 YNNKEL (reference sequence). This CDR3 region has 16 residues. The V segment lost 3 bases and the J segment 8 bases; nucleotides outside the gene matches: 5. This CDR3 reads CASSQGLAGGVYEQFF. CDR3 in DNA: TGTGCCAGCAGCCAGGGACTAGCGGGGGGTGTCTATGAGCAGTTCTTC.

The chain has TRBV2 and TRBJ1-5, with D maybe TRBD1 (5 bases). The CDR3 loop spans 14 amino acids. In germline, CDR1 is SNHLY, CDR2 FYNNEI. The germline V and J ends were trimmed by 7 bases and 0 bases, with 10 bases remaining between them. CDR3 loop: CASNAGHSNQPQHF. CDR3 DNA sequence: TGTGCCAGCAACGCAGGACATAGCAATCAGCCCCAGCATTTT.

This clone was seen a single time. The genes are TRBV25-1 and TRBJ2-7; D remains ambiguous. This CDR3 contains 12 residues. V was cut by 4 bases and J by 3 bases, with 7 bases left in between. CDR1 MGHDK and CDR2 SYGVNS come from the germline V gene. CDR3 sequence: CASSGSSYEQYF. The CDR3 region has the DNA TGTGCCAGCAGTGGCTCGAGCTACGAGCAGTACTTC.

This chain connects TRBV20-1 to TRBJ1-5, with 12 nucleotides matching TRBD1. The CDR3 is 17 residues long. Germline assignment: CDR1 DFQATT and CDR2 SNEGSKA (reference sequence). J was trimmed by 0 bases and V by 3 bases; bases with no gene match: 6. In DNA form, the CDR3 reads TGCAGTGCTAGTAAGGGACAGGGGGCTAATAGCAATCAGCCCCAGCATTTT. Its protein product is CSASKGQGANSNQPQHF.

V is TRBV4-1 and J is TRBJ1-1; D unclear. Germline assignment: CDR1 MGHRA and CDR2 YSYEKL. This CDR3 spans 13 amino acids. V dropped 2 bases and J dropped 3 bases, with 7 bases sitting between them. CDR3 in amino acids: CASSQNLDTEAFF. CDR3 DNA: TGCGCCAGCAGCCAAAATCTCGACACTGAAGCTTTCTTT.

This clone was recorded at least ten times. The chain combines TRBV4-2 with TRBJ1-5; no clear D gene. CDR1 and CDR2 from the germline V gene are LGHNA and YNFKEQ. V dropped 1 base and J dropped 5 bases, with 12 bases sitting between them. CDR3 size: 15 residues. In DNA form, the CDR3 reads TGTGCCAGCAGCCAAGTGGCAGCGTTTGATCAGCCCCAGCATTTT. This translates into CASSQVAAFDQPQHF.

This chain joins TRBV28 and TRBJ2-4, with D possibly being TRBD1 (6 bases). The V gene lost 3 bases and the J gene lost 3 bases, with 12 bases spanning the gap. From germline, CDR1 is MDHEN and CDR2 SYDVKM. The CDR3 is made up of 15 amino acids. CDR3 nucleotide sequence: TGTGCCAGCAGTTTCAGGGGTGGGGGCAAAAACATTCAGTACTTC. The encoded protein is CASSFRGGGKNIQYF.

Remarks on this clone: The same CDR3 also results from other DNA sequences found in this sample. This CDR3 is CATSRTGGNEQFF. The CDR3, as DNA: TGTGCCACCAGTAGGACAGGGGGCAATGAGCAGTTCTTC. This chain joins TRBV24-1 and TRBJ2-1, with 10 bases identical to TRBD1. Trimming removed 6 bases from V and 6 bases from J; junction bases left unmatched: 1. CDR1 is KGHDR and CDR2 is SFDVKD in the germline V gene. The CDR3 covers 13 residues.

V and J are TRBV19 and TRBJ1-2; 8 bases fit TRBD1. The CDR3 is made up of 13 amino acids. Germline CDR1 is LNHDA and CDR2 is SQIVND (reference sequence). Trimming at V came to 3 bases and at J to 7 bases, leaving 4 bases not matched to a gene. The CDR3 DNA sequence: TGTGCCAGTAGTATCGGCCAGGGGGCTGGCTACACCTTC. Translating it yields CASSIGQGAGYTF. The complete variable domain, with remaining parts taken from reference TRBV19 and TRBJ1-2, reads DGGITQSPKYLFRKEGQNVTLSCEQNLNHDAMYWYRQDPGQGLRLIYYSQIVNDFQKGDIAEGYSVSREKKESFPLTVTSAQKNPTAFYLCASSIGQGAGYTFGSGTRLTVV.

The rearrangement links TRBV28 to TRBJ2-1; tentative D call: TRBD2 (6 bases). The CDR3 has 11 amino acids. V gave up 5 bases and J gave up 15 bases, with 14 bases separating them. Germline V lookup: CDR1 MDHEN, CDR2 SYDVKM. This CDR3 reads CASSPDAGLFF. The CDR3 nucleotides read TGTGCCAGCAGTCCTGACGCGGGGCTGTTCTTC.

The CDR3, as DNA: TGTGCCACAAAAGGACAGGGGACGCGGGCGAACACTGAAGCTTTCTTT. This gives the protein CATKGQGTRANTEAFF. The V and J genes are TRBV10-3 and TRBJ1-1; TRBD1 matches at 9 bases. The V and J ends lost 10 bases and 1 base, in that order; junction bases with no gene match: 13. The CDR3 runs to 16 residues. Looked up from germline, CDR1 is ENHRY and CDR2 is SYGVKD.

This clone was seen a single time. This chain uses TRBV25-1 with TRBJ1-1; 9 nucleotides agree with TRBD1. V lost 8 bases, J lost 1 base, and 5 bases stayed unmatched. The CDR3 runs 14 residues. Germline V CDR1 and CDR2: MGHDK, SYGVNS. CDR3 region: CASGTTGGNTEAFF. CDR3 nucleotides: TGTGCCAGCGGGACGACAGGGGGGAACACTGAAGCTTTCTTT.

This chain links TRBV2 with TRBJ1-5, with 7 positions matching TRBD1. The V and J ends lost 0 bases and 2 bases, in that order; junction bases with no gene match: 1. Germline CDR1 reads SNHLY; CDR2 reads FYNNEI. CDR3 size: 15 residues. CDR3 loop: CASSEAGGGNQPQHF. The CDR3 region has the DNA TGTGCCAGCAGTGAAGCAGGGGGCGGCAATCAGCCCCAGCATTTT.

The chain joins TRBV14 to TRBJ1-2; 9 bases are shared with TRBD1. CDR1 and CDR2 from the germline V gene are SGHDN and FVKESK. Trimming removed 2 bases from V and 8 bases from J; junction bases left unmatched: 6. The CDR3 has 14 residues. CDR3 sequence: CASSQTWGQGGYTF. The CDR3 DNA reads TGTGCCAGCAGCCAAACTTGGGGACAGGGCGGCTACACCTTC.

The rearrangement uses TRBV19 and TRBJ1-5, with unresolved D. V lost 5 bases, J lost 1 base, and 18 bases lay in between. Germline loops: CDR1 LNHDA, CDR2 SQIVND (reference sequence). The CDR3 is 17 residues long. The CDR3 reads CASSGRNAVSSNQPQHF. The DNA of the CDR3 is TGTGCCAGTAGTGGGAGAAATGCGGTGAGCAGCAATCAGCCCCAGCATTTT.

V is TRBV14 and J is TRBJ1-4; maybe TRBD1 (5 bases). Germline V gene data show CDR1 as SGHDN and CDR2 as FVKESK. V lost 1 base to trimming and J lost 0 bases, with 15 bases between them. The CDR3 sequence is 18 residues long. The CDR3 bases are TGTGCCAGCAGCCAAGTTTATGGGGCAGCTACAACTAATGAAAAACTGTTTTTT. It encodes CASSQVYGAATTNEKLFF.

The chain is built from TRBV5-4 and TRBJ2-7; 13 bases map to TRBD2. V shed 4 bases, J shed 7 bases, and the junction held 14 bases outside the gene matches. CDR1 is SGHNT, CDR2 YYREEE, per germline (reference sequence). This CDR3 contains 17 residues. The CDR3 loop reads CASSIGTSGAIAREQYF. In DNA form, the CDR3 reads TGTGCCAGCAGCATCGGGACTAGCGGGGCGATCGCGAGAGAGCAGTACTTC.

The V gene is TRBV6-5, the J gene TRBJ1-1; 9 nucleotides match TRBD1. The CDR3 is made up of 15 amino acids. V was pared by 4 bases and J by 7 bases, with 10 bases of the junction left unmatched. Germline V CDR1 and CDR2: MNHEY, SVGAGI. The CDR3: CASSFSYRGLGEAFF. DNA for the CDR3: TGTGCCAGCAGTTTCTCCTACAGGGGGCTCGGTGAAGCTTTCTTT.

This clone was recorded only once. The chain's CDR3 is CASSPRDGDSGNTIYF. CDR3 in DNA: TGTGCCAGCTCCCCCCGCGACGGAGACTCTGGAAACACCATATATTTT. The chain is built from TRBV7-9 and TRBJ1-3; D is ambiguous. The CDR3 covers 16 residues. From germline, CDR1 is SEHNR and CDR2 FQNEAQ (reference sequence). Trimming removed 8 bases from V and 0 bases from J, with 17 bases in between.

The chain recombines TRBV19 with TRBJ2-1, with TRBD1 matching 8 bases. There are 14 residues in the CDR3. Germline V CDR1 and CDR2: LNHDA, SQIVND (reference sequence). V lost 9 bases, J lost 3 bases, and 7 bases stayed unmatched. The CDR3 loop reads CASRGQGSYNEQFF. The CDR3 DNA reads as TGTGCCAGCCGCGGACAGGGAAGCTACAATGAGCAGTTCTTC.

V is TRBV5-1 and J is TRBJ2-5; 16 bases are shared with TRBD2. CDR3 length: 16 residues. Germline trimming cut 4 bases from V and 5 bases from J; bases unmatched to any gene: 5. Per the germline V gene, CDR1 is SGHRS and CDR2 is YFSETQ. The CDR3 coding sequence is TGCGCCAGCAGCGCCGGGACTAGCGGGGGGGTTGAGACCCAGTACTTC. Its protein product is CASSAGTSGGVETQYF.

The chain recombines TRBV5-1 with TRBJ1-1, with D uncertain. Germline lookup yields CDR1 SGHRS and CDR2 YFSETQ. The CDR3 sequence is 16 residues long. The V and J ends lost 4 bases and 1 base respectively, with 17 bases between them. The CDR3 DNA follows: TGCGCCAGCAGCGCGCCTCCTTACAGACAGAACACTGAAGCTTTCTTT. It codes for CASSAPPYRQNTEAFF.

This clone was found a few times. The chain couples TRBV13 to TRBJ2-7, with 7 bases aligning to TRBD2. Per the germline V gene, CDR1 is PRHDT and CDR2 is FYEKMQ (reference sequence). This CDR3 has 16 amino acids. The V gene end was trimmed by 6 bases and the J gene end by 2 bases; junction bases not matched to a gene: 13. The CDR3 protein is CASSPPSAGATYEQYF. The CDR3 nucleotides are TGTGCCAGCAGTCCACCATCGGCGGGAGCCACCTACGAGCAGTACTTC.

V usage is TRBV9 and J usage is TRBJ2-5; D perhaps matches TRBD2 (6 bases). This CDR3 has 16 amino acids. The V gene lost 2 bases and the J gene lost 2 bases, with 16 bases spanning the gap. Germline assignment: CDR1 SGDLS and CDR2 YYNGEE. CDR3 sequence reads: CASSVRIRAGQETQYF. The DNA for the CDR3 is TGTGCCAGCAGCGTTCGCATTAGGGCGGGACAAGAGACCCAGTACTTC.